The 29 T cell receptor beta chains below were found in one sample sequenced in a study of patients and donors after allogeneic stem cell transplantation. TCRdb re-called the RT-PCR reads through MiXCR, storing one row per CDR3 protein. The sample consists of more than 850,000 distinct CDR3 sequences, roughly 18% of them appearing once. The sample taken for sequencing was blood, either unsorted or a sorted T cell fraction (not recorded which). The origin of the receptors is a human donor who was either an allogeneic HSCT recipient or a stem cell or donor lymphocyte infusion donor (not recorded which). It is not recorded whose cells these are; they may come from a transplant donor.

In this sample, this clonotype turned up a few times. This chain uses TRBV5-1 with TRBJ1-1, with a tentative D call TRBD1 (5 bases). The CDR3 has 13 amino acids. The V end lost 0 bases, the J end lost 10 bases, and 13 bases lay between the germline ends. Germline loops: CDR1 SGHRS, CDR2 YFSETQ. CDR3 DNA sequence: TGCGCCAGCAGCTTGGAAGGGCCGGGGGGAGCTTTCTTT. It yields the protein CASSLEGPGGAFF.

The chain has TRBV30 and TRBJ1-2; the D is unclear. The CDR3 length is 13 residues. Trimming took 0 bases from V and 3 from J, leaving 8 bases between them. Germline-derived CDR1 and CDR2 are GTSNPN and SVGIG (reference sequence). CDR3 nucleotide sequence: TGTGCCTGGAGTGTATCCCCCGACTATGGCTACACCTTC. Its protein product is CAWSVSPDYGYTF. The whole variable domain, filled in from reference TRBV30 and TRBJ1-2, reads SQTIHQWPATLVQPVGSPLSLECTVEGTSNPNLYWYRQAAGRGLQLLFYSVGIGQISSEVPQNLSASRPQDRQFILSSKKLLLSDSGFYLCAWSVSPDYGYTFGSGTRLTVV.

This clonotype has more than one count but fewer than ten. In DNA, the CDR3 is TGCAGTGCTAGAGATCTTAGCGGGGATCCCTACGAGCAGTACTTC. Encoded protein: CSARDLSGDPYEQYF. V and J are TRBV20-1 and TRBJ2-7; 8 positions match TRBD2. Germline trimming cut 0 bases from V and 2 bases from J; bases unmatched to any gene: 6. Germline CDR1 reads DFQATT; CDR2 reads SNEGSKA (reference sequence). The CDR3 is 15 residues long.

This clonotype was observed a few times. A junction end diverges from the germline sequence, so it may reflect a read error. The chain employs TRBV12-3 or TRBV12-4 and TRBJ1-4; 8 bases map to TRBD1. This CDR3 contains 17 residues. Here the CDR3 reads CASSLAGGGGLNEKLFF. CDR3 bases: TGTGCCAGCAGCTTAGCAGGGGGCGGAGGATTAAATGAAAAACTGTTTTTT.

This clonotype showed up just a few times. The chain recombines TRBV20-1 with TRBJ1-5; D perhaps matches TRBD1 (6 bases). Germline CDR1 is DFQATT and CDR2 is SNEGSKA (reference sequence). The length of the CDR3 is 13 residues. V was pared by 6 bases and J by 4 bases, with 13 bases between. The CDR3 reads CSAEDRPNQPQHF. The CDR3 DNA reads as TGCAGTGCGGAGGACAGACCAAATCAGCCCCAGCATTTT.

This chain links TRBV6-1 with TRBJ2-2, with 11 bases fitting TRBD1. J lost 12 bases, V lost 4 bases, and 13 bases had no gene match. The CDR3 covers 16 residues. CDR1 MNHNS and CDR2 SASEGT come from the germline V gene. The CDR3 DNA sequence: TGTGCCAGCAGTGCCGGGACAGGGGGGGGAACAGGGAAGCTGTTTTTT. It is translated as CASSAGTGGGTGKLFF.

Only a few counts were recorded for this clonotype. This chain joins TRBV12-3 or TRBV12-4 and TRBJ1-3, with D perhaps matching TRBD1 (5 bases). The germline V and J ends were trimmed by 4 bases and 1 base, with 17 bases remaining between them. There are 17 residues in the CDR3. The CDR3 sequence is CASSSQGPLSSGNTIYF. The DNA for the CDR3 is TGTGCCAGCAGTTCGCAGGGCCCCCTCTCTTCTGGAAACACCATATATTTT.

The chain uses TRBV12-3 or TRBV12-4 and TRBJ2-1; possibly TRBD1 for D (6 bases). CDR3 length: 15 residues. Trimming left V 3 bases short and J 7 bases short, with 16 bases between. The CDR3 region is CASSLEQGRGNEQFF. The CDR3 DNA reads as TGTGCCAGCAGTTTGGAACAGGGCCGAGGAAATGAGCAGTTCTTC.

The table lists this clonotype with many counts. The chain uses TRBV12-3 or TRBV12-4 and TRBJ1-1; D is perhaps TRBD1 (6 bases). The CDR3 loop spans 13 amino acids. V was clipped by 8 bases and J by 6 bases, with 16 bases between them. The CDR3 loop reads CASGGGRNAEAFF. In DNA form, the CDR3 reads TGTGCCAGCGGGGGGGGGCGTAACGCTGAAGCTTTCTTT.

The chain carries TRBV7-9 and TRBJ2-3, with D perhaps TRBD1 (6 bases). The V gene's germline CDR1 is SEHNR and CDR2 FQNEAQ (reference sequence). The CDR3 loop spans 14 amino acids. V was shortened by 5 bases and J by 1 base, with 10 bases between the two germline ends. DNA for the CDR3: TGTGCCAGCAGCATCAGGGGCCGCACAGATACGCAGTATTTT. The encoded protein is CASSIRGRTDTQYF.

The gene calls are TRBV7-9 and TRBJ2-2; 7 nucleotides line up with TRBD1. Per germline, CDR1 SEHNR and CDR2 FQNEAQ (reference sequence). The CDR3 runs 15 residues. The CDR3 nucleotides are TGTGCAGTACAGGGGTTGGAGTTTGGCACCGGGGAGCTGTTTTTT. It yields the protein CAVQGLEFGTGELFF.

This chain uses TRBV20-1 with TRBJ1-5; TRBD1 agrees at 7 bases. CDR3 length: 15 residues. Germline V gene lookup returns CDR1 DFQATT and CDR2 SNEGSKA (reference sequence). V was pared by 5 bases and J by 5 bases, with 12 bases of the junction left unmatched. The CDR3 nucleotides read TGCAGTGCTCTGGGGGGCAGGGGGTCGGATCAGCCCCAGCATTTT. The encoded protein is CSALGGRGSDQPQHF.

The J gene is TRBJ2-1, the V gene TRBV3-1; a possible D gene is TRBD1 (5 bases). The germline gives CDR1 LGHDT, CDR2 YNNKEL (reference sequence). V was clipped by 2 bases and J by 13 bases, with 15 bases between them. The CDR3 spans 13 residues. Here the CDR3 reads CASSQTGTLGQFF. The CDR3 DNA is TGTGCCAGCAGCCAAACAGGAACGTTAGGACAGTTCTTC.

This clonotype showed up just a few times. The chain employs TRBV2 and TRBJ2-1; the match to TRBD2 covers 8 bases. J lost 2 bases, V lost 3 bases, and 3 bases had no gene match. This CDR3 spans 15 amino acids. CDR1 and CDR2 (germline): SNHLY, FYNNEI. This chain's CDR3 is CASSERGAPYNEQFF. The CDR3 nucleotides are TGTGCCAGCAGTGAGCGGGGGGCGCCCTACAATGAGCAGTTCTTC. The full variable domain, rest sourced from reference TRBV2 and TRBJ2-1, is EPEVTQTPSHQVTQMGQEVILRCVPISNHLYFYWYRQILGQKVEFLVSFYNNEISEKSEIFDDQFSVERPDGSNFTLKIRSTKLEDSAMYFCASSERGAPYNEQFFGPGTRLTVL.

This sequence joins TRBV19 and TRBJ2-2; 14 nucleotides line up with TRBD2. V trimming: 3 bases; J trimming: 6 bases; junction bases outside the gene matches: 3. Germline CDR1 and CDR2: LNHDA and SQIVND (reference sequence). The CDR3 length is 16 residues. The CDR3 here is CASSMVTSGGAGELFF. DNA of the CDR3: TGTGCCAGTAGTATGGTGACTAGCGGGGGGGCCGGGGAGCTGTTTTTT.

CDR3 protein: CASTRTGSNTGELFF. DNA of the CDR3: TGTGCCAGCACTCGGACAGGATCCAACACCGGGGAGCTGTTTTTT. The rearrangement links TRBV2 to TRBJ2-2, with 7 bases that match TRBD1. The CDR3 has 15 amino acids. V was clipped by 7 bases and J by 2 bases; unmatched bases: 7. CDR1 is SNHLY and CDR2 is FYNNEI in the germline V gene.

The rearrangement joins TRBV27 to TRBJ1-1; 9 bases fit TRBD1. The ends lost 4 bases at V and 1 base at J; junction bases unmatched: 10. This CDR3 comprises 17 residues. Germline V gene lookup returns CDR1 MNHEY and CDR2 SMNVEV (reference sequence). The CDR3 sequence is CASSSRRQGVSNTEAFF. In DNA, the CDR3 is TGTGCCAGCAGTTCCCGCCGACAGGGGGTTTCGAACACTGAAGCTTTCTTT.

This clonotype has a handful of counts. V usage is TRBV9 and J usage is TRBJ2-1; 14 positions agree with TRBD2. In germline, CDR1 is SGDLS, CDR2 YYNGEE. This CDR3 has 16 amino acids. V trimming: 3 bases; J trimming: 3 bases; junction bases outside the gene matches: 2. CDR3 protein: CASSAGTSGGYNEQFF. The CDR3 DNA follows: TGTGCCAGCAGCGCCGGGACTAGCGGGGGCTACAATGAGCAGTTCTTC.

CDR3 protein: CSARDRGHAATYEQYF. The CDR3, as DNA: TGCAGTGCTAGAGATCGAGGGCATGCCGCGACCTACGAGCAGTACTTC. J is TRBJ2-7 and V is TRBV20-1; D is perhaps TRBD2 (5 bases). Per germline, CDR1 DFQATT and CDR2 SNEGSKA (reference sequence). V gave up 0 bases and J gave up 2 bases, with 17 bases separating them. The CDR3 has 16 amino acids.

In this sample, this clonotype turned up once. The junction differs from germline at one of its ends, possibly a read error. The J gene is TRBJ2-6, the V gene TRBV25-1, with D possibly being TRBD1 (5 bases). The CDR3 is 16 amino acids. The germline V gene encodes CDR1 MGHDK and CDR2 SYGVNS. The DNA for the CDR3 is TGTGCCAGCAGTGAATATATAGCCTCTGGGGCCAACGTCCTGATTTTC. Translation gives CASSEYIASGANVLIF.

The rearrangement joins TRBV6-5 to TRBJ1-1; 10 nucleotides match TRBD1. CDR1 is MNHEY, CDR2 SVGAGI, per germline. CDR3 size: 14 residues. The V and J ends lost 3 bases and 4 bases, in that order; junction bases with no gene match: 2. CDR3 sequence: CASSYDRGPTEAFF. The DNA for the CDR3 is TGTGCCAGCAGTTATGACAGGGGGCCCACTGAAGCTTTCTTT.

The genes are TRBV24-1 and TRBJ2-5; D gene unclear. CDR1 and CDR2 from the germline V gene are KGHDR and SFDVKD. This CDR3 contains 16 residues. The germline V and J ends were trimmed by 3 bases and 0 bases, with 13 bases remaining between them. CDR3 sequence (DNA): TGTGCCACCAGTGATCCCTCCCGACAAAACCAAGAGACCCAGTACTTC. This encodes CATSDPSRQNQETQYF.

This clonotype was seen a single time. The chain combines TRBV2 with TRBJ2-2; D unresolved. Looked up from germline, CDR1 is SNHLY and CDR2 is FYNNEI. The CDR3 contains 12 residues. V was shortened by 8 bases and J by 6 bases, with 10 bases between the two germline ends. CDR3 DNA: TGTGCCAGCGTCGTCCCCCCCGGGGAGCTGTTTTTT. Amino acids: CASVVPPGELFF.

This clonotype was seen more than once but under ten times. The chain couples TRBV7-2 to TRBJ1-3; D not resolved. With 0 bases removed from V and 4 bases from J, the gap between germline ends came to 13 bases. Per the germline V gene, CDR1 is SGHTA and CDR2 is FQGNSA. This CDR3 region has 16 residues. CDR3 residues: CASSLAPGRAGNTIYF. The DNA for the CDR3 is TGTGCCAGCAGCTTAGCCCCTGGGAGGGCCGGAAACACCATATATTTT.

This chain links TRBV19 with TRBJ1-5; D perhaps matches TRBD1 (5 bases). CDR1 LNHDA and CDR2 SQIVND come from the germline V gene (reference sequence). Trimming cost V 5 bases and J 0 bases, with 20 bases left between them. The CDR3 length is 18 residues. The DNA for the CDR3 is TGTGCCAGTAGTCTTGGGTTTGCGAGGGGCGGTAGCAATCAGCCCCAGCATTTT. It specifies CASSLGFARGGSNQPQHF.

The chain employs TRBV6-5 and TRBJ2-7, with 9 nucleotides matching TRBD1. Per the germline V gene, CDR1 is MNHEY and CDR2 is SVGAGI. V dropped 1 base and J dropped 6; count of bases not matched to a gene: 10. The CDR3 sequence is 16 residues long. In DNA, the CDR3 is TGTGCCAGCAGTTACTTGCCCCCGGGACAGGGTGGCGAGCAGTACTTC. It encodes CASSYLPPGQGGEQYF.

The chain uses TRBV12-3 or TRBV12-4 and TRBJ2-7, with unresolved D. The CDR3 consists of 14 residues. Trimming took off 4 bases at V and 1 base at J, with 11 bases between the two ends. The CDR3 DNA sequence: TGTGCCAGCAGTTCCCCCGACTTGTCCTACGAGCAGTACTTC. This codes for CASSSPDLSYEQYF.

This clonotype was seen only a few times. CDR3: CASSRGGGGPNSYNEQFF. CDR3 bases: TGTGCCAGCAGCCGCGGGGGTGGGGGCCCCAATTCGTACAATGAGCAGTTCTTC. The gene calls are TRBV4-2 and TRBJ2-1; D might be TRBD2 (7 bases). V gave up 4 bases and J gave up 4 bases, with 23 bases separating them. CDR1 is LGHNA and CDR2 is YNFKEQ in the germline V gene. CDR3 length: 18 amino acids.

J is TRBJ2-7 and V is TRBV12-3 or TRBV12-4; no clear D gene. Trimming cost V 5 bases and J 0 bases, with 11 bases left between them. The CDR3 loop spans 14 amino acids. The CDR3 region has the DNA TGTGCCAGCAGTCGAGACACGAGCTCCTACGAGCAGTACTTC. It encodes CASSRDTSSYEQYF.